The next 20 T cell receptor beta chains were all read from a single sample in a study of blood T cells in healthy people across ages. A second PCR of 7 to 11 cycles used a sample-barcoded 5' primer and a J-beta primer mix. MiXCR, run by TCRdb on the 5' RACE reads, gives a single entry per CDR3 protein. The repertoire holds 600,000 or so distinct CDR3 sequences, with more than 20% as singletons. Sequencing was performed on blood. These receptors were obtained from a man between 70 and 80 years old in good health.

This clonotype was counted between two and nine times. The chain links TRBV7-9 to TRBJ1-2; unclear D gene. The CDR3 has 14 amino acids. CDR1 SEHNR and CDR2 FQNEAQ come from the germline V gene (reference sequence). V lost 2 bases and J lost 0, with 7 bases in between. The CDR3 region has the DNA TGTGCCAGCAGCTTAATGCAGGCTAACTATGGCTACACCTTC. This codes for CASSLMQANYGYTF.

CDR3 protein: CASSFRGADADTQYF. CDR3 nucleotide sequence: TGTGCCAGCAGTTTCCGCGGAGCCGACGCAGATACGCAGTATTTT. The chain has TRBV12-3 or TRBV12-4 and TRBJ2-3; no firm D call. V shed 3 bases and J shed 4 bases, with 14 bases lying between them. This CDR3 comprises 15 residues.

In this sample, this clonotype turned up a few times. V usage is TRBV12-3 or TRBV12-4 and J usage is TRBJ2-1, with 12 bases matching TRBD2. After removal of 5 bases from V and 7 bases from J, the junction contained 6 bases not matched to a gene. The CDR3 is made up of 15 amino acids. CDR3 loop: CASSRTSGMKNEQFF. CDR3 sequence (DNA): TGTGCCAGCAGTAGGACTAGCGGGATGAAGAATGAGCAGTTCTTC.

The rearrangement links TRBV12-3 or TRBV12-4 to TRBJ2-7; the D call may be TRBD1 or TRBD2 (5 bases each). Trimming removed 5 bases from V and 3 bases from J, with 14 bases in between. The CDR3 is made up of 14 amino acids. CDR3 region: CASSPFRDGYEQYF. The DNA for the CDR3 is TGTGCCAGCAGTCCATTTAGGGACGGCTACGAGCAGTACTTC.

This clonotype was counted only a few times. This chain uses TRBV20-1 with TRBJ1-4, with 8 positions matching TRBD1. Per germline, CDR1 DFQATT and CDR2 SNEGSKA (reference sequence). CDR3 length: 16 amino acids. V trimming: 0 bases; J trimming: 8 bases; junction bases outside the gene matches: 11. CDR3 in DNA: TGCAGTGCTAGAGATCTCCCGGGCAGGGGGCGGGAAAAACTGTTTTTT. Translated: CSARDLPGRGREKLFF.

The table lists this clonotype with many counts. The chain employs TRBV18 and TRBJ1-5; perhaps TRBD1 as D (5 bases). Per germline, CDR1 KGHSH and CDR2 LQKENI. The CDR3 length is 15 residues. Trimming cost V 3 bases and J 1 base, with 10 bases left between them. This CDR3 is CASSPLGASNQPQHF. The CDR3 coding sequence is TGTGCCAGCTCACCTCTCGGGGCAAGCAATCAGCCCCAGCATTTT.

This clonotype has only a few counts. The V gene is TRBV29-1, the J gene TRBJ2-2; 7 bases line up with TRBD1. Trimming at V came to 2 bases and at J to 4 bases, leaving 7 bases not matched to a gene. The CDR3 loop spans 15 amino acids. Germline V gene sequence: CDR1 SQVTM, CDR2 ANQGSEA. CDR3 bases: TGCAGCGTTGAACCTACGACAGGGATCACCGGGGAGCTGTTTTTT. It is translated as CSVEPTTGITGELFF.

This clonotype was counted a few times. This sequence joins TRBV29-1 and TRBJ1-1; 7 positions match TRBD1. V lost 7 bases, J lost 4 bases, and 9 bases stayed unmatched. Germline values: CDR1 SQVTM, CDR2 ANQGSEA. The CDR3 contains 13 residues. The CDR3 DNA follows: TGCAGCGGGCAAAGGGACAGAGGCACTGAAGCTTTCTTT. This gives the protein CSGQRDRGTEAFF. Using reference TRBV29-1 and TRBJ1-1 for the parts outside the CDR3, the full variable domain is SAVISQKPSRDICQRGTSLTIQCQVDSQVTMMFWYRQQPGQSLTLIATANQGSEATYESGFVIDKFPISRPNLTFSTLTVSNMSPEDSSIYLCSGQRDRGTEAFFGQGTRLTVV.

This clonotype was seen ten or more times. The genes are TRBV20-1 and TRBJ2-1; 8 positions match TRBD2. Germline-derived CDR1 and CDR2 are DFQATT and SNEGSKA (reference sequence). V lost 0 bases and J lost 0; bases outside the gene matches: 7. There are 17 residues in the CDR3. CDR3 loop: CSARDVSGGSSYNEQFF. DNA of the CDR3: TGCAGTGCTAGAGATGTAAGCGGGGGAAGCTCCTACAATGAGCAGTTCTTC.

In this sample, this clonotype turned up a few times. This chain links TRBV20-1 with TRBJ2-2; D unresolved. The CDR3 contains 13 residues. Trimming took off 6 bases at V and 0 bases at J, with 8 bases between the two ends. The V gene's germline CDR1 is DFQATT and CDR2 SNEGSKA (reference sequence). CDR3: CSAPDTNTGELFF. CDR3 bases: TGCAGTGCCCCGGATACGAACACCGGGGAGCTGTTTTTT.

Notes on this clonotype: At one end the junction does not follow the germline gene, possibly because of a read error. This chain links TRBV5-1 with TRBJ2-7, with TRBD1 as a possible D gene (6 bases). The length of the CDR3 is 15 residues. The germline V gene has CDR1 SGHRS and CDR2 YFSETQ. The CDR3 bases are TGCTCCAGCAGCTTGTCAGGACCCTGGGACAACGAGCAGTACTTC. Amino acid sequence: CSSSLSGPWDNEQYF.

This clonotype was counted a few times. The CDR3 here is CASTSGRGDETQYF. The CDR3 DNA follows: TGTGCCAGCACTAGCGGGAGAGGCGATGAGACCCAGTACTTC. V is TRBV18 and J is TRBJ2-5, with TRBD2 matching over 11 bases. Germline V gives CDR1 KGHSH, CDR2 LQKENI. The CDR3 length is 14 residues. J was trimmed by 5 bases and V by 8 bases; bases with no gene match: 7. The full variable domain, completed using reference TRBV18 and TRBJ2-5, is NAGVMQNPRHLVRRRGQEARLRCSPMKGHSHVYWYRQLPEEGLKFMVYLQKENIIDESGMPKERFSAEFPKEGPSILRIQQVVRGDSAAYFCASTSGRGDETQYFGPGTRLLVL.

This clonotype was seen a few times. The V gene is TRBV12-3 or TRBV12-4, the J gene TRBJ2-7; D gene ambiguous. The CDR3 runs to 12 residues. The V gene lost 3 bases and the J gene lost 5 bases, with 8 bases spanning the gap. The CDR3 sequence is CASSLGFHEQYF. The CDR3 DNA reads TGTGCCAGCAGTTTGGGCTTCCACGAGCAGTACTTC.

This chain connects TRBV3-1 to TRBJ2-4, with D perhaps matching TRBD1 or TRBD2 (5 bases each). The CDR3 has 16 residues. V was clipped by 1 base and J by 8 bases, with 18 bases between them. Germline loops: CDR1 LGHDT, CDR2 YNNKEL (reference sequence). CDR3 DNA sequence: TGTGCCAGCAGCCAAGGAGGGCGAGGGGTTGGAGACATTCAGTACTTC. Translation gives CASSQGGRGVGDIQYF. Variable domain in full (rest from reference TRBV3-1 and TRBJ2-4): DTAVSQTPKYLVTQMGNDKSIKCEQNLGHDTMYWYKQDSKKFLKIMFSYNNKELIINETVPNRFSPKSPDKAHLNLHINSLELGDSAVYFCASSQGGRGVGDIQYFGAGTRLSVL.

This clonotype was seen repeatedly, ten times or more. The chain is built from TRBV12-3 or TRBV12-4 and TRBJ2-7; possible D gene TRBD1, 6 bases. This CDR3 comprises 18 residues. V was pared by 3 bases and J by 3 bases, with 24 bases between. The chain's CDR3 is CASSFPVASGQRLYEQYF. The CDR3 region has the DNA TGTGCCAGCAGTTTCCCCGTTGCCTCGGGACAACGCCTCTACGAGCAGTACTTC.

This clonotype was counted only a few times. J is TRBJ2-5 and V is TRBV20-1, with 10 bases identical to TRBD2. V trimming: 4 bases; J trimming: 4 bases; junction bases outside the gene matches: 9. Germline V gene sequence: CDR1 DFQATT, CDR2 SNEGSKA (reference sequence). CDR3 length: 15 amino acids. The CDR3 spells CSAMRPGLASETQYF. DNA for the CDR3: TGCAGTGCTATGAGACCGGGACTAGCGTCAGAGACCCAGTACTTC.

CDR3 sequence reads: CASSTLAGDAYEQYF. The CDR3 DNA is TGTGCCAGCAGTACCCTAGCGGGAGACGCCTACGAGCAGTACTTC. The chain employs TRBV28 and TRBJ2-5, with 10 bases aligning to TRBD2. The J call may be mistaken, given a closer DNA end match to TRBJ2-7. The germline gives CDR1 MDHEN, CDR2 SYDVKM. CDR3 length equals 15 residues.

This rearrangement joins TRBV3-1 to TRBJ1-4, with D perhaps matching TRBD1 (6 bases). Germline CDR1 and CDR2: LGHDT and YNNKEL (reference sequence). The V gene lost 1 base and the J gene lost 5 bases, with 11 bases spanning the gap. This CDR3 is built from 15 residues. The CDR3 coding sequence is TGTGCCAGCAGCCAAGTTGAGCAGGGGAATGAAAAACTGTTTTTT. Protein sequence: CASSQVEQGNEKLFF.

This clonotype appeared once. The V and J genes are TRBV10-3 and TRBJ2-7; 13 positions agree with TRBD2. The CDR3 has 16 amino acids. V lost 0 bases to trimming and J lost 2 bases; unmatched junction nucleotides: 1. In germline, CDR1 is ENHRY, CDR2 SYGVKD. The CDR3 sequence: CAISESGTSGAYEQYF. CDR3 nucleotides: TGTGCCATCAGTGAGTCAGGGACTAGCGGGGCCTACGAGCAGTACTTC.

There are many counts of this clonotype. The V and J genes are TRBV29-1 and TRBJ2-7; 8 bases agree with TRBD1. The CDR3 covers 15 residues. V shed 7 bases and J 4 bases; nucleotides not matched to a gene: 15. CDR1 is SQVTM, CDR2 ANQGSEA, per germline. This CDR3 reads CSANAVGQGRYEQYF. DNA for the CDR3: TGCAGCGCGAACGCAGTAGGACAGGGCCGGTACGAGCAGTACTTC.